A single sample is the source of the 7 T cell receptor beta chains below, sequenced in a study of shared clonotypes between healthy human individuals. The repertoire was sequenced with immunoSEQ multiplex PCR; TCRdb's copy has only in-frame clones and lacks some. There are millions of clones in the sample; more than 90% occur only once, and 0.11% to 0.15% lies in the top ten. Sequencing input: naive CD4+ T cells sorted from blood. Indicated subset: CD45RA+ positively selected. The receptors derive from a man younger than 30 in good health.

The chain recombines TRBV5-1 with TRBJ2-5; 8 bases fit TRBD1. This CDR3 region has 15 residues. V gave up 3 bases and J gave up 1 base; unmatched junction bases: 5. The germline CDR1 and CDR2 sequences are SGHRS and YFSETQ. The CDR3 region is CASSSQGAGQETQYF. As DNA, the CDR3 is TGCGCCAGCAGCTCGCAGGGGGCCGGCCAAGAGACCCAGTACTTC.

CDR3 amino acids: CAIREGAHTDTQYF. Here the CDR3 DNA reads TGTGCCATCAGAGAGGGGGCACACACAGATACGCAGTATTTT. V usage is TRBV10-3 and J usage is TRBJ2-3, with 7 bases lining up with TRBD1. Trimming at V came to 6 bases and at J to 2 bases, leaving 5 bases not matched to a gene. The CDR3 is 14 residues long. The germline gives CDR1 ENHRY, CDR2 SYGVKD.

The chain recombines TRBV9 with TRBJ2-3; the D gene is possibly TRBD2 (5 bases). Per germline, CDR1 SGDLS and CDR2 YYNGEE. V was cut by 0 bases and J by 1 base, with 12 bases left in between. The length of the CDR3 is 16 residues. The CDR3 region has the DNA TGTGCCAGCAGCGTAGGAGGGAAAAGGGGCACAGATACGCAGTATTTT. This encodes CASSVGGKRGTDTQYF. The full variable domain, rest sourced from reference TRBV9 and TRBJ2-3, is DSGVTQTPKHLITATGQRVTLRCSPRSGDLSVYWYQQSLDQGLQFLIQYYNGEERAKGNILERFSAQQFPDLHSELNLSSLELGDSALYFCASSVGGKRGTDTQYFGPGTRLTVL.

About this clone itself: Other DNA sequences in this sample translate to the same CDR3. V is TRBV5-1 and J is TRBJ1-5; D call uncertain. Per germline, CDR1 SGHRS and CDR2 YFSETQ. Trimming cost V 4 bases and J 4 bases, with 9 bases left between them. This CDR3 has 13 amino acids. The CDR3 protein is CASSPDGNQPQHF. For the CDR3, the DNA is TGCGCCAGCAGCCCAGACGGGAATCAGCCCCAGCATTTT.

This chain links TRBV28 with TRBJ1-2; D not resolved. Per the germline V gene, CDR1 is MDHEN and CDR2 is SYDVKM. The V end was cut by 5 bases, the J end by 2 bases, with 12 bases between. The CDR3 runs to 14 residues. CDR3 in DNA: TGTGCCAGCAGTGACTTGGTTTCAAACTATGGCTACACCTTC. It is translated as CASSDLVSNYGYTF.

The chain links TRBV7-2 to TRBJ2-5, with 7 nucleotides matching TRBD2. Germline-derived CDR1 and CDR2 are SGHTA and FQGNSA. CDR3 size: 13 residues. The V and J ends lost 3 bases and 8 bases, in that order; junction bases with no gene match: 6. The CDR3 DNA reads TGTGCCAGCAGCTTGTATACTAGCGAAACCCAGTACTTC. It translates to CASSLYTSETQYF.

The gene calls are TRBV7-9 and TRBJ2-7, with D perhaps TRBD1 (5 bases). CDR3 size: 15 residues. CDR1 is SEHNR and CDR2 is FQNEAQ in the germline V gene (reference sequence). Deletions cut 1 base from V and 0 bases from J, with 10 bases between. The CDR3 region is CASSLVQGSSYEQYF. The CDR3 DNA is TGTGCCAGCAGCTTAGTTCAGGGAAGCTCCTACGAGCAGTACTTC.